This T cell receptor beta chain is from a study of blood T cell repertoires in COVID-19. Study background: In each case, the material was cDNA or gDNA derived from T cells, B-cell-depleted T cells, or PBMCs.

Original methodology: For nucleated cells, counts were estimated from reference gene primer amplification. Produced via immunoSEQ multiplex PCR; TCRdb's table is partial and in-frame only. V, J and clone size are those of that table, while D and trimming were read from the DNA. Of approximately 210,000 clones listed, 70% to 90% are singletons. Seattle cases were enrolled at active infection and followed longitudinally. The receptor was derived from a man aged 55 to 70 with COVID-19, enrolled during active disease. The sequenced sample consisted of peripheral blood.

CDR3 in amino acids: CASSLEGGYEQYF. The CDR3 bases are TGCGCCAGCAGCTTGGAAGGAGGGTACGAGCAGTACTTC. The chain recombines TRBV5-1 with TRBJ2-7, with D possibly matching TRBD2 (6 bases). This CDR3 contains 13 residues. The V end lost 0 bases, the J end lost 4 bases, and 8 bases lay between the germline ends. The germline V gene encodes CDR1 SGHRS and CDR2 YFSETQ.